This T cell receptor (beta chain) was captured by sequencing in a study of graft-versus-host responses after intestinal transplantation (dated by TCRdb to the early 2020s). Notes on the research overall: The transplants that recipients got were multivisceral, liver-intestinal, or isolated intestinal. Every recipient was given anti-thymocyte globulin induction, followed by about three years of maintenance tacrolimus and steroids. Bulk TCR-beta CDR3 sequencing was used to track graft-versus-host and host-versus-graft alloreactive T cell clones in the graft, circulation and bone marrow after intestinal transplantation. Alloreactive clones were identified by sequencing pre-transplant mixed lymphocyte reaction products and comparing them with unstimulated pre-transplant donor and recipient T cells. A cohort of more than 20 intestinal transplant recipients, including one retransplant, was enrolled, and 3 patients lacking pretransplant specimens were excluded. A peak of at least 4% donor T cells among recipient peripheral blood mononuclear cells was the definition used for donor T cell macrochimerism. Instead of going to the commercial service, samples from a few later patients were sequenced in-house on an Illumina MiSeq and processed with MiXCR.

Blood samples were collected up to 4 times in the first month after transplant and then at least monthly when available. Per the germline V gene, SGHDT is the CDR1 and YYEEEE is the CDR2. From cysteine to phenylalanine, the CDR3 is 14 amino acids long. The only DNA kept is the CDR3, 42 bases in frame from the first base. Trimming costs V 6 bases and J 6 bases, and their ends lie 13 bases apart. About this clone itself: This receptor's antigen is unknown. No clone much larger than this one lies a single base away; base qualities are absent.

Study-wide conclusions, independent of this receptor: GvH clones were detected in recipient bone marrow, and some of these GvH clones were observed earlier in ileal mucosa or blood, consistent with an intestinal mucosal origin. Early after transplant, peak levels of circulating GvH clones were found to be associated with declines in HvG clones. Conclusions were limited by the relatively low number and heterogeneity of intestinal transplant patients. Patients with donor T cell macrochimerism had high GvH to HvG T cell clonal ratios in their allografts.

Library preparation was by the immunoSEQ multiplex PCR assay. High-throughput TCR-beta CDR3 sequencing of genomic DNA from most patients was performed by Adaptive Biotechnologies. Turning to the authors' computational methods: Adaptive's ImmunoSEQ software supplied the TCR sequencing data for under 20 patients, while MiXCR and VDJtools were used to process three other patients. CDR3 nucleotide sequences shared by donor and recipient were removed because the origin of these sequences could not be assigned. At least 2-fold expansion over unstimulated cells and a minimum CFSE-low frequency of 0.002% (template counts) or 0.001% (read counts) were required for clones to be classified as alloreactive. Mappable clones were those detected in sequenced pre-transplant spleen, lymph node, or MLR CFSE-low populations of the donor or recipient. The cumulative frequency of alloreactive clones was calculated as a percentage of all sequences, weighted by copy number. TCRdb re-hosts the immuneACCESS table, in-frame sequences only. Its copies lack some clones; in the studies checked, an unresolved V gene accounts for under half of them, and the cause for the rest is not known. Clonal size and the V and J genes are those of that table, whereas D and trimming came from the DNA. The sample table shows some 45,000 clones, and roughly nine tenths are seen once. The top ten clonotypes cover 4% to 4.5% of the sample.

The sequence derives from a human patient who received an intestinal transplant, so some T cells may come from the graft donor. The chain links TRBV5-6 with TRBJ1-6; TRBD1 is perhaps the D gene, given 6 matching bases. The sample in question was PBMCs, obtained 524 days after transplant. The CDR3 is CASTKGQVNSPLHF. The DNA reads TGTGCCAGCACCAAGGGACAAGTTAATTCACCCCTCCACTTT.